One sample yielded the 28 T cell receptor beta chains listed below, sequenced in a study of OX40 agonist ivuxolimab in advanced cancers. Method: immunoSEQ multiplex PCR; TCRdb's copy keeps in-frame clones and lacks some. The sample lists about 14,000 clones, about 90% occurring once. The source material was CD4+ or CD8+ T cells sorted from blood, sampled in a trial of the OX40 agonist ivuxolimab. The receptors were gathered from an adult with an advanced solid tumor such as melanoma, head and neck, liver or kidney cancer.

This chain joins TRBV5-1 and TRBJ2-7; either TRBD1 or TRBD2 may fit D (5 bases each). This CDR3 is built from 15 residues. V gave up 1 base and J gave up 3 bases, with 14 bases separating them. CDR1 SGHRS and CDR2 YFSETQ come from the germline V gene. This CDR3 reads CASSLTPGPHYEQYF. Written as DNA, the CDR3 is TGCGCCAGCAGCTTGACCCCGGGACCGCACTACGAGCAGTACTTC.

Judged by abundance, this clone is medium-sized. The J gene is TRBJ2-1, the V gene TRBV15; 10 nucleotides agree with TRBD1. Germline CDR1 is LNHNV and CDR2 is YYDKDF (reference sequence). Trimming cost V 3 bases and J 6 bases; bases outside gene matches: 5. The CDR3 is made up of 15 amino acids. This CDR3 reads CATSSPGTGVNEQFF. CDR3 nucleotides: TGTGCCACCAGCAGCCCCGGGACAGGGGTCAATGAGCAGTTCTTC.

The rearrangement joins TRBV15 to TRBJ2-7; 8 bases fit TRBD2. Trimming cost V 0 bases and J 5 bases; bases outside gene matches: 12. In germline, CDR1 is LNHNV, CDR2 YYDKDF (reference sequence). The CDR3 totals 17 residues. Here the CDR3 DNA reads TGTGCCACCAGCAGAGAAAGAGTGGAGCGGGGGCGGGACGAGCAGTACTTC. Translated: CATSRERVERGRDEQYF.

This chain connects TRBV4-2 to TRBJ1-1; 9 positions agree with TRBD1. CDR1 is LGHNA, CDR2 YNFKEQ, per germline. Unmatched junction bases numbered 11, after V lost 10 bases and J lost 5 bases. This CDR3 contains 14 residues. This CDR3 reads CATWSGTGYTEAFF. The CDR3 DNA sequence: TGTGCCACCTGGTCCGGGACAGGGTATACTGAAGCTTTCTTT.

This chain connects TRBV27 to TRBJ2-1, with 7 bases aligning to TRBD2. This CDR3 has 19 residues. The ends lost 3 bases at V and 6 bases at J; junction bases unmatched: 20. The germline V gene encodes CDR1 MNHEY and CDR2 SMNVEV (reference sequence). The CDR3 DNA is TGTGCCAGCAGTTTCGTCTGGCAAGGGGCGGGAGTATTCCCCAATGAGCAGTTCTTC. As protein: CASSFVWQGAGVFPNEQFF.

The chain links TRBV27 to TRBJ1-2; the match to TRBD1 covers 9 bases. Germline-derived CDR1 and CDR2 are MNHEY and SMNVEV (reference sequence). V shed 6 bases, J shed 10 bases, and the junction held 15 bases outside the gene matches. The CDR3 is 15 amino acids. CDR3 DNA sequence: TGTGCCAGCAGCCTATTCCCGGGACAGGGATCTTTCTACACCTTC. It is translated as CASSLFPGQGSFYTF.

This rearrangement joins TRBV10-2 to TRBJ1-2; TRBD1 is a possible D gene (6 bases). The CDR3 consists of 18 residues. Looked up from germline, CDR1 is WSHSY and CDR2 is SAAADI. V was shortened by 2 bases and J by 0 bases, with 19 bases between the two germline ends. The CDR3 reads CASSEHRDLIDTNYGYTF. The CDR3 bases are TGCGCCAGCAGTGAGCACAGGGACCTAATAGATACTAACTATGGCTACACCTTC.

V and J are TRBV15 and TRBJ2-2; maybe TRBD2 (5 bases). This CDR3 contains 14 residues. Between the trimmed V and J ends, which lost 0 bases and 4 bases, there was a span of 6 bases. Germline CDR1 LNHNV, CDR2 YYDKDF (reference sequence). The CDR3 loop is CATSRDTSTGELFF. CDR3 nucleotide sequence: TGTGCCACCAGCAGAGATACTAGCACCGGGGAGCTGTTTTTT.

The V and J genes are TRBV2 and TRBJ2-2; 11 nucleotides match TRBD2. The CDR3 is 17 amino acids. Germline-derived CDR1 and CDR2 are SNHLY and FYNNEI. Trimming removed 5 bases from V and 0 bases from J; junction bases left unmatched: 5. The CDR3 region is CASSRLAGTSNTGELFF. DNA for the CDR3: TGTGCCAGCAGTCGACTAGCGGGAACTTCGAACACCGGGGAGCTGTTTTTT.

The chain joins TRBV19 to TRBJ1-2; D not certain. Germline V gene sequence: CDR1 LNHDA, CDR2 SQIVND (reference sequence). Trimming left V 8 bases short and J 4 bases short, with 5 bases between. This CDR3 contains 10 residues. CDR3 nucleotides: TGTGCCAGTCATGGCTATGGCTACACCTTC. Amino acids: CASHGYGYTF.

The CDR3 loop is CASIEGTSGYNEQFF. CDR3 DNA sequence: TGTGCCAGCATTGAGGGAACTAGCGGCTACAATGAGCAGTTCTTC. The chain employs TRBV6-5 and TRBJ2-1; 8 bases match TRBD2. V lost 7 bases, J lost 3 bases, and 8 bases stayed unmatched. The CDR3 loop spans 15 amino acids. Per germline, CDR1 MNHEY and CDR2 SVGAGI.

This clone appeared a single time. The rearrangement uses TRBV6-5 and TRBJ2-1; D is possibly TRBD1 or TRBD2 (5 bases each). CDR3 length: 12 residues. The V end lost 2 bases, the J end lost 10 bases, and 9 bases lay between the germline ends. Germline lookup yields CDR1 MNHEY and CDR2 SVGAGI. CDR3 loop: CASSYDRDEQFF. The DNA of the CDR3 is TGTGCCAGCAGTTACGACCGGGACGAGCAGTTCTTC.

V usage is TRBV9 and J usage is TRBJ2-5; unclear D gene. Looked up from germline, CDR1 is SGDLS and CDR2 is YYNGEE. Trimming stripped 0 bases from V and 1 base from J, with 7 bases between. CDR3 length: 14 amino acids. The DNA for the CDR3 is TGTGCCAGCAGCGTAGGCAACATCCAAGAGACCCAGTACTTC. It codes for CASSVGNIQETQYF.

The rearrangement joins TRBV9 to TRBJ2-1; D unclear. Trimming took 3 bases from V and 3 from J, leaving 4 bases between them. Germline lookup yields CDR1 SGDLS and CDR2 YYNGEE. CDR3 length equals 12 residues. This chain's CDR3 is CASSAYYNEQFF. CDR3 nucleotide sequence: TGTGCCAGCAGCGCTTACTACAATGAGCAGTTCTTC. The full variable domain, in which reference TRBV9 and TRBJ2-1 provide the parts outside the CDR3, is DSGVTQTPKHLITATGQRVTLRCSPRSGDLSVYWYQQSLDQGLQFLIQYYNGEERAKGNILERFSAQQFPDLHSELNLSSLELGDSALYFCASSAYYNEQFFGPGTRLTVL.

This clone was counted a single time. The chain is built from TRBV7-9 and TRBJ2-5, with 8 bases matching TRBD1. CDR3 length: 15 residues. Germline V gives CDR1 SEHNR, CDR2 FQNEAQ (reference sequence). The ends lost 3 bases at V and 2 bases at J; junction bases unmatched: 5. The chain's CDR3 is CASSLSGDRQETQYF. Written as DNA, the CDR3 is TGTGCCAGCAGCTTGTCGGGGGACAGGCAAGAGACCCAGTACTTC.

The chain employs TRBV5-1 and TRBJ2-7; D might be TRBD1 (6 bases). This CDR3 has 16 amino acids. V was shortened by 3 bases and J by 4 bases, with 20 bases between the two germline ends. Germline CDR1 and CDR2: SGHRS and YFSETQ. CDR3 in amino acids: CASSSDRTISNYEQYF. CDR3 coding DNA: TGCGCCAGCAGCTCGGACAGAACTATCTCTAATTACGAGCAGTACTTC.

The chain couples TRBV11-2 to TRBJ2-1, with D tentatively TRBD2 (6 bases). V was cut by 3 bases and J by 0 bases, with 9 bases left in between. The germline V gene encodes CDR1 SGHAT and CDR2 FQNNGV. The CDR3 has 15 amino acids. The chain's CDR3 is CASSLDGSSYNEQFF. The CDR3 DNA sequence: TGTGCCAGCAGCTTGGACGGGAGCTCCTACAATGAGCAGTTCTTC.

The chain recombines TRBV19 with TRBJ2-1; 7 bases match TRBD2. V was pared by 3 bases and J by 1 base, with 3 bases of the junction left unmatched. The CDR3 is 15 residues long. Germline values: CDR1 LNHDA, CDR2 SQIVND (reference sequence). The CDR3, as DNA: TGTGCCAGTAGTATCTTGCGGGAGTCCTACAATGAGCAGTTCTTC. This encodes CASSILRESYNEQFF.

The chain is built from TRBV28 and TRBJ2-7; D is perhaps TRBD1 or TRBD2 (5 bases each). The V end was cut by 5 bases, the J end by 6 bases, with 20 bases between. CDR1 MDHEN and CDR2 SYDVKM come from the germline V gene. There are 15 residues in the CDR3. CDR3 protein: CASSPLTGTDGEQYF. The CDR3 nucleotides read TGTGCCAGCAGTCCCCTGACGGGGACCGACGGCGAGCAGTACTTC.

The V gene is TRBV21-1, the J gene TRBJ2-7; the D call TRBD1 from the table was never checked on the DNA. TRBV21-1 is tagged as a pseudogene. This CDR3 is built from 9 residues. This CDR3 is CASSPQGNF. CDR3 in DNA: TGTGCCAGCAGCCCCCAGGGGAACTTC.

The V gene is TRBV6-1, the J gene TRBJ1-5; D possibly corresponds to TRBD1 (6 bases). V lost 1 base and J lost 0, with 13 bases in between. The CDR3 is 17 residues long. The germline V gene has CDR1 MNHNS and CDR2 SASEGT. CDR3 amino acids: CASSEVQTGHSNQPQHF. The CDR3 nucleotides read TGTGCCAGCAGTGAAGTACAAACAGGGCATAGCAATCAGCCCCAGCATTTT.

The chain uses TRBV9 and TRBJ1-4; D call uncertain. This CDR3 is 14 amino acids long. Trimming took 2 bases from V and 3 from J, leaving 8 bases between them. CDR1 and CDR2 from the germline V gene are SGDLS and YYNGEE. The CDR3 DNA is TGTGCCAGCAGCGTGGCAGGATCTAATGAAAAACTGTTTTTT. Translating gives CASSVAGSNEKLFF.

The chain employs TRBV19 and TRBJ2-6; the D is unclear. This CDR3 is 16 amino acids long. The germline CDR1 and CDR2 sequences are LNHDA and SQIVND (reference sequence). Trimming pared 3 bases from V and 0 bases from J, leaving 9 bases between. CDR3 in amino acids: CASSIAIFSGANVLTF. The CDR3 DNA follows: TGTGCCAGTAGTATTGCTATATTCTCTGGGGCCAACGTCCTGACTTTC.

This clone is a singleton in its sample. The gene calls are TRBV19 and TRBJ2-1; 11 bases map to TRBD2. V shed 1 base, J shed 8 bases, and the junction held 10 bases outside the gene matches. CDR1 and CDR2 from the germline V gene are LNHDA and SQIVND (reference sequence). This CDR3 spans 17 amino acids. CDR3 residues: CASSIAGSGRAYDEQFF. CDR3 DNA: TGTGCCAGTAGTATAGCTGGTAGCGGGAGGGCCTATGATGAGCAGTTCTTC.

This chain uses TRBV9 with TRBJ2-7; D ambiguous. The germline V and J ends were trimmed by 2 bases and 7 bases, with 10 bases remaining between them. Germline CDR1 and CDR2: SGDLS and YYNGEE. The CDR3 consists of 12 residues. CDR3 loop: CASSVSDGEQYF. DNA of the CDR3: TGTGCCAGCAGCGTTAGTGATGGGGAGCAGTACTTC.

This sequence joins TRBV27 and TRBJ1-5; D not resolved. The CDR3 runs to 15 residues. The V end lost 2 bases, the J end lost 0 bases, and 8 bases lay between the germline ends. Germline values: CDR1 MNHEY, CDR2 SMNVEV (reference sequence). The chain's CDR3 is CASSLGLYSNQPQHF. DNA for the CDR3: TGTGCCAGCAGTTTAGGGCTCTATAGCAATCAGCCCCAGCATTTT.

The chain couples TRBV6-5 to TRBJ2-2; the D is unclear. This CDR3 comprises 12 residues. Looked up from germline, CDR1 is MNHEY and CDR2 is SVGAGI. The V end lost 2 bases, the J end lost 4 bases, and 2 bases lay between the germline ends. In DNA form, the CDR3 reads TGTGCCAGCAGTTACAGCACCGGGGAGCTGTTTTTT. It encodes CASSYSTGELFF.

This clone was seen only once. The chain carries TRBV10-1 and TRBJ1-1; D unclear. The germline CDR1 and CDR2 sequences are WNHNN and SYGVQD (reference sequence). CDR3 size: 13 residues. The ends were cut back, 8 bases at V and 2 bases at J, with 12 bases in the middle. The CDR3 region has the DNA TGCGCCAGCCCCCGTGAGGGTAACACTGAAGCTTTCTTT. Translation: CASPREGNTEAFF.